This T cell receptor beta chain was obtained from a study of cytomegalovirus exposure and HLA in healthy donors (dated by TCRdb to about 2017). For the wider study: According to an earlier analysis of 550 to 750 of the donors, about 170 million T cells yielded 100 million or so unique TCR beta sequences and roughly 280 Gb of sequence data. Donor age, sex, ethnicity and CMV serostatus were collected together with the repertoire data. An earlier analysis of 587 of the donors used high-throughput TCR beta sequencing to judge whether each TCR beta V gene segment behaved as functional or pseudogenic. All discovery cohort repertoires had been generated using a single sequencing platform. The genetic ancestry cluster associated with self-reported Caucasian donors included 80% to 90% of the 350 to 500 genotyped donors. To predict cytomegalovirus infection status, the study combined high-throughput TCR immunosequencing, statistical association of individual TCRs with disease status, and machine learning. The aim of the study was to test whether cataloging public T cell receptors could identify signatures of past pathogen exposure. The study profiled the T cell repertoires of hundreds of subjects by immunosequencing and related them to cytomegalovirus serostatus. Roughly 310 gigabases of sequencing data and approximately 84 million unique TCR sequences were included in an early release covering roughly 600 HLA-typed donors. A later genetic analysis took genome-wide SNP genotypes for about three fifths of the 666 donors and used that subset as a discovery cohort. The later analysis used no new phenotypic data to find candidate immune exposures, relying instead on TCR beta sequences and their occurrence across donors. Typing coverage varied by locus: roughly 620-640 donors for A, B, C, DRB1 and DQB1; approximately 500 for DQA1; around 570 for DPA1; some 470 for DPB1. Both class I and class II loci were covered by HLA typing, at four-digit resolution. Among almost 400 genotyped donors of the cohort, an average of about 240,000 unique TCR beta nucleotide sequences were sequenced per donor, 15% to 20% of them non-productive. In addition to the first cohort of hundreds of subjects, a separate validation cohort of some 120 different subjects was used. A later analysis re-examined previously published TCR beta repertoires from around 670 donors and added high-resolution HLA genotyping to investigate patterns of TCR occurrence. Roughly five DR-DQ haplotypes were treated as single units for association and clustering because of strong linkage in the cohort. Results the study describes overall, beyond this receptor: Cytomegalovirus status was reported to be diagnosed by the classifier with high specificity and sensitivity in both the original and validation cohorts. In vitro tests confirmed that a few of the cytomegalovirus-associated TCR beta chains recognize cytomegalovirus antigens. In a later genetic analysis, a missense DCLRE1C variant was associated with V-gene and J-gene trimming of TCR beta chains, and the association was replicated in an independent cohort. The authors suggested that the approach could potentially be generalized to other disease states and immunological phenotypes. Compared with the approximately 710-donor mean, donors in an Asian-associated ancestry cluster had fewer N-insertions in productive TCRs, according to a later genetic analysis. In a later analysis, most CMV-associated TCR beta chains were found to appear HLA-restricted, with HLA associations seemingly driven largely by CMV exposure. This cohort had only TCR beta chains sequenced, and the lack of alpha or paired-chain data limited which features could be detected. When HLA alleles, especially DR and DQ, strongly co-occurred, attributing TCR associations to individual alleles was difficult. Compared with equally common non-associated chains, HLA-associated TCR beta chains in a later analysis were more clonally expanded and had lower generation probabilities. Sequencing depth was assumed to be roughly uniform across donors in the presence/absence analyses, though that assumption may not hold. A later analysis found that TCR association rates varied across HLA loci, with DRB1 alleles showing the most associated TCRs and HLA-C alleles the fewest. The study gave a list of 150 to 200 TCR beta chains associated with cytomegalovirus. Because counts were too low, more than 15 rarely observed V segments, including chromosome 9 orphons, were excluded from the earlier analysis of 587 of the donors. HLA typing was unavailable for some donors at each locus, so association tests used only the typed subset. Immune exposure information for the cohort was limited to CMV serostatus. A further reported finding was that TCR beta sequences accurately predicted the HLA-A and HLA-B alleles for most subjects in the first cohort. The sequencing pipeline was judged likely to have produced a cluster of highly shared sequence variants as a technical artifact. In a later analysis, 15,000 to 20,000 TCR beta sequences were associated with specific HLA alleles at a false discovery rate of 0.05. An earlier analysis of approximately 570 of the donors showed that most TCR beta V segments appeared in productive rearrangements either about 87% or about 30% of the time, which broadly matched IMGT annotations. Most TCR sequences were seen in very few donors, while some public TCRs were found in many individuals. Correlated functional status among segregating V segments might reflect linkage disequilibrium, but an unknown experimental factor could not be ruled out. Some IMGT-functional V segments, including TRBV6-2 and TRBV6-3, could not be distinguished by the 87-base-pair reads and were therefore excluded. Several of the top co-occurrence clusters appeared to be linked to parvovirus B19, influenza, CMV and Epstein-Barr virus, according to a later analysis.

For this clone: Its antigen target is currently unknown. Per-nucleotide qualities are absent, and no much larger clonotype sits a single base away.

Reading the germline V gene gives CDR1 SQVTM and CDR2 ANQGSEA. The germline V and J ends show losses of 7 bases and 5 bases respectively, and no gene match explains 10 bases of the junction. The CDR3 spans 14 residues, from the cysteine through the phenylalanine. The sequence is cut down to CDR3 DNA, 42 bases in frame from base 1. The cohort comprised around 690 healthy bone marrow donors. At the time of sampling, all cohort members were nominally healthy, though unrecorded immune exposures were likely present. The donor was CMV seropositive and was included in the group of approximately 310 seropositive cohort members. A peripheral blood sample was collected from each donor, and TCR beta sequencing was performed on peripheral blood mononuclear cells. The Qiagen DNeasy Blood Extraction Kit was used to extract genomic DNA from the blood cell samples. Library construction relied on the immunoSEQ multiplex PCR assay. A mixture of 60 forward primers for TCR Vbeta segments and 13 reverse primers for TCR Jbeta segments was used in the multiplex PCR. The CDR3 region of rearranged TCR beta genes was amplified from genomic DNA with a multiplex PCR assay. Amplified TCR beta libraries were sequenced as 87-base-pair reads on the Illumina HiSeq System. Under the source paper's analysis protocol: A later analysis counted tens of millions of unique TCR beta chains across the 666 repertoires, and 9 million to 14 million of these chains were shared by at least two donors. Raw reads were error-corrected and collapsed into unique sequences with a nearest-neighbor algorithm that merged closely related sequences to remove PCR and sequencing errors. V, D and J gene segments were assigned by aligning CDR3 sequences to IMGT reference sequences. Each retained sequence needed at least a six-nucleotide match to both a V gene segment and a J gene segment. A rearrangement counted as productive if the CDR3 had no stop codons and remained in frame with V and J, and every other rearrangement counted as non-productive. Following IMGT convention, CDR3 was defined as the stretch from the second conserved V-encoded cysteine up to the conserved J-encoded phenylalanine. In an earlier analysis of more than 550 of the donors, sequences lacking an unambiguous match to a single V gene segment were excluded. In an earlier analysis of several hundred of the donors, a V segment was called functional when productive rearrangements were above 56.7%, and segregating when the standard deviation between donors exceeded 5%. To diagnose cytomegalovirus status from the catalog of TCR beta chain sequences, a statistical classification framework was built. V and J gene assignment, in a later analysis, came from comparing TCR nucleotide sequences with IMGT/GENE-DB human TR gene sequences. A later analysis assigned CDR3 sequences and most-parsimonious VDJ recombination scenarios with the TCRdist pipeline. In a later analysis, every TCR beta chain was defined by the combination of its CDR3 amino acid sequence and its V-gene family, and reads without a unique V-gene family were dropped. As a way to deal with suspected cross-contamination and a sequencing artifact, a later analysis dropped under 600 nucleotide sequences that were highly shared and had low generation probability. In a later analysis, a clonal expansion index for each public chain was calculated from normalized within-repertoire ranks of inferred template counts. In a later analysis, generation probabilities were computed using a VDJ recombination model fitted to out-of-frame rearrangements, and the results were checked against IGoR. A later analysis scored TCR-TCR, TCR-HLA and TCR-CMV co-occurrence with hypergeometric tests, applying a repertoire-size bias correction to TCR pairs. False discovery rates were estimated in a later analysis by permuting HLA or CMV assignments 20 times. In a later analysis, co-occurring TCRs were grouped using DBSCAN, with TCRdist sequence similarity added in when clustering inside HLA-allele-positive subsets. For co-occurrence clustering, repertoires with fewer than 30,000 or more than 120,000 public chains were excluded, along with about five repertoires with anomalous nucleotide sharing. This immuneACCESS table, as held by TCRdb, lists in-frame sequences with V and J called but not all clones. Of the missing ones, under half trace to an unresolved V gene in checked studies; the others have no known cause. For V, J and clone size, that table is used; D and trimming come from the DNA. This sample comprises 55,000 to 65,000 clones, approximately 75% of them detected only once. Approximately 3.5% of the sample lies in the top ten.

The clonotype originates from a woman aged 35 to 49 in good health and CMV-seropositive. This receptor chain uses TRBV29-1 and TRBJ1-4, with 7 bases matching TRBD1. The sample consisted of PBMCs. The CDR3 has the sequence CSAKRDRVNEKLFF. Here is the DNA: TGCAGCGCCAAGAGGGACAGAGTCAATGAAAAACTGTTTTTT.